The 19 T cell receptor beta chains below were found in one sample sequenced in a study of identical twins. One entry per CDR3 protein, called by TCRdb with MiXCR from the 5' RACE reads. Found here are some 1,700,000 distinct CDR3 sequences, about 32% of them singletons; the top ten hold about 0.25%. The sequenced sample was cord blood. These receptors were collected from a newborn girl in good health.

The CDR3 is CASSRRSGEGYTF. The CDR3 DNA sequence: TGCGCCAGCAGCCGTCGATCAGGCGAGGGCTACACCTTC. V gene TRBV4-1 combines with J gene TRBJ1-2, with D unresolved. This CDR3 comprises 13 residues. CDR1 is MGHRA, CDR2 YSYEKL, per germline. Trimming took off 4 bases at V and 8 bases at J, with 14 bases between the two ends.

The J gene is TRBJ2-7, the V gene TRBV4-1; TRBD2 might be the D (5 bases). Trimming took off 0 bases at V and 4 bases at J, with 13 bases between the two ends. The length of the CDR3 is 15 residues. Per germline, CDR1 MGHRA and CDR2 YSYEKL. CDR3 in amino acids: CASSQEGRSHYEQYF. DNA of the CDR3: TGCGCCAGCAGCCAAGAGGGGAGAAGTCATTACGAGCAGTACTTC.

This clonotype was seen only a few times. The chain carries TRBV28 and TRBJ2-7; D ambiguous. The CDR3 totals 14 residues. Germline CDR1 and CDR2: MDHEN and SYDVKM. V lost 6 bases and J lost 2, with 14 bases in between. CDR3 nucleotide sequence: TGTGCCAGCAGGGACGTGAGTTACCCCTACGAGCAGTACTTC. This gives the protein CASRDVSYPYEQYF.

Here the CDR3 DNA reads TGTGCCAGCACGCCGTTAGCGGGAGGGCTCAATGAGCAGTACTTC. This sequence encodes CASTPLAGGLNEQYF. This chain joins TRBV27 and TRBJ2-5, with 11 bases matching TRBD2. V dropped 7 bases and J dropped 11; count of bases not matched to a gene: 15. Germline CDR1 is MNHEY and CDR2 is SMNVEV (reference sequence). The CDR3 contains 15 residues.

This clonotype was detected only a few times. The chain has TRBV20-1 and TRBJ2-3; no clear D. This CDR3 contains 12 residues. V lost 6 bases to trimming and J lost 8 bases, with 15 bases between them. Germline CDR1 reads DFQATT; CDR2 reads SNEGSKA (reference sequence). The CDR3 sequence: CSARRGSGTQYF. The CDR3, as DNA: TGCAGTGCCCGGAGAGGTTCTGGTACGCAGTATTTT.

V usage is TRBV10-3 and J usage is TRBJ2-3; the match to TRBD2 covers 8 bases. V lost 6 bases, J lost 0 bases, and 8 bases stayed unmatched. The CDR3 runs to 16 residues. The germline V gene encodes CDR1 ENHRY and CDR2 SYGVKD. The CDR3 spells CAISRTSGSSTDTQYF. In nucleotides, the CDR3 is TGTGCCATCAGCCGGACAAGCGGGAGTAGCACAGATACGCAGTATTTT.

V usage is TRBV28 and J usage is TRBJ1-1; D gene unclear. The germline gives CDR1 MDHEN, CDR2 SYDVKM. Deletions cut 5 bases from V and 0 bases from J, with 10 bases between. The CDR3 runs 14 residues. CDR3 in amino acids: CASSVSGLNTEAFF. Here the CDR3 DNA reads TGTGCCAGCAGTGTGTCTGGACTGAACACTGAAGCTTTCTTT.

The chain recombines TRBV12-3 or TRBV12-4 with TRBJ2-2; TRBD1 agrees at 8 bases. V lost 5 bases, J lost 3 bases, and 8 bases stayed unmatched. The length of the CDR3 is 16 residues. In DNA, the CDR3 is TGTGCCAGCAGTCCAATGGGACAGGTTTACACCGGGGAGCTGTTTTTT. Protein: CASSPMGQVYTGELFF.

This chain connects TRBV10-3 to TRBJ2-3; D possibly uses TRBD1 or TRBD2 (5 bases each). V was pared by 5 bases and J by 0 bases, with 9 bases between. Germline-derived CDR1 and CDR2 are ENHRY and SYGVKD. This CDR3 is built from 14 residues. The CDR3 here is CAISLGASTDTQYF. The CDR3 DNA follows: TGTGCCATCAGTCTCGGGGCTAGCACAGATACGCAGTATTTT.

The V call is TRBV3-1, the J call TRBJ1-1; a possible D gene is TRBD1 (5 bases). The CDR3 extends over 17 amino acids. Trimming took 4 bases from V and 1 from J, leaving 19 bases between them. From germline, CDR1 is LGHDT and CDR2 YNNKEL (reference sequence). The CDR3: CASSLRGPFLGNTEAFF. The CDR3 DNA follows: TGTGCCAGCAGCCTGCGGGGCCCGTTCTTGGGGAACACTGAAGCTTTCTTT.

Only one count was recorded for this clonotype. The chain combines TRBV20-1 with TRBJ1-1; 7 positions agree with TRBD1. This CDR3 contains 16 residues. V was clipped by 3 bases and J by 3 bases; unmatched bases: 13. Per germline, CDR1 DFQATT and CDR2 SNEGSKA (reference sequence). CDR3 coding DNA: TGCAGTGCTAGGCAGGGGGGCACAGGGGTGGACACTGAAGCTTTCTTT. Its protein is CSARQGGTGVDTEAFF.

Only a few counts were recorded for this clonotype. CDR3 coding DNA: TGCAGTGCTTCTGACAAACGGAATGCCTACGAGCAGTACTTC. As protein: CSASDKRNAYEQYF. This chain uses TRBV20-1 with TRBJ2-5; D gene uncertain. Matching the DNA end better, TRBJ2-7 makes the J call doubtful. CDR1 and CDR2 (germline): DFQATT, SNEGSKA (reference sequence). This CDR3 has 14 residues.

V gene TRBV7-9 combines with J gene TRBJ1-1; TRBD1 agrees at 9 bases. Germline assignment: CDR1 SEHNR and CDR2 FQNEAQ (reference sequence). J gave up 4 bases and V 11 bases, and 14 bases lay outside the gene matches. The CDR3 sequence is 15 residues long. CDR3 nucleotide sequence: TGTGCCGGCGGCTTCCGGGACAGGGTCGCCACTGAAGCTTTCTTT. This gives the protein CAGGFRDRVATEAFF.

This clonotype was recorded a few times. The chain carries TRBV20-1 and TRBJ2-1, with TRBD2 matching 11 bases. Germline CDR1 is DFQATT and CDR2 is SNEGSKA (reference sequence). The V segment lost 2 bases and the J segment 3 bases; nucleotides outside the gene matches: 6. The length of the CDR3 is 16 residues. The CDR3 here is CSARTGLAGGYNEQFF. Here the CDR3 DNA reads TGCAGTGCTAGAACGGGGCTAGCGGGGGGCTACAATGAGCAGTTCTTC.

This clonotype was seen only a few times. The rearrangement joins TRBV5-1 to TRBJ1-2; D is ambiguous. The germline V gene has CDR1 SGHRS and CDR2 YFSETQ. CDR3 size: 13 residues. With 0 bases removed from V and 6 bases from J, the gap between germline ends came to 9 bases. CDR3 sequence: CASSLAGMDGYTF. CDR3 DNA: TGCGCCAGCAGCTTGGCTGGGATGGATGGCTACACCTTC.

The rearrangement joins TRBV7-6 to TRBJ2-7; D is undetermined. The CDR3 runs 13 residues. Trimming stripped 5 bases from V and 4 bases from J, with 12 bases between. Germline V gene data show CDR1 as SGHVS and CDR2 as FNYEAQ. CDR3 in DNA: TGTGCCAGCAGCAAACAAGACGGATACGAGCAGTACTTC. Translated: CASSKQDGYEQYF.

This clonotype was seen only once. One end of the junction does not line up with germline, which may come from a read error. This rearrangement joins TRBV12-3 or TRBV12-4 to TRBJ2-7; TRBD2 is a possible D gene (6 bases). This CDR3 contains 15 residues. CDR3: CTSSLSGLSLNEQYF. CDR3 DNA: TGTACCAGCAGTCTTAGCGGACTATCCCTCAATGAGCAGTACTTC.

This rearrangement joins TRBV10-3 to TRBJ2-1; D is uncertain. The CDR3 totals 13 residues. V lost 2 bases and J 2 bases, leaving 4 bases between the germline ends. Germline V lookup: CDR1 ENHRY, CDR2 SYGVKD. The CDR3 here is CAISEDTYNEQFF. CDR3 in DNA: TGTGCCATCAGTGAGGACACCTACAATGAGCAGTTCTTC.

This clonotype was seen ten or more times. The rearrangement joins TRBV21-1 to TRBJ2-1; the D call in the table, TRBD1, was not verified against the DNA. TRBV21-1 represents a pseudogene. This CDR3 contains 14 residues. The CDR3 protein is CASSKRGGYNEQFF. As DNA, the CDR3 is TGTGCCAGCAGCAAGCGGGGGGGCTACAATGAGCAGTTCTTC.